Presented here are 23 T cell receptor beta chains from one specimen sequenced in a study of blood T cell repertoires in COVID-19. TCRdb's copy holds only in-frame clones and misses some; the assay was immunoSEQ multiplex PCR. This sample has about 370,000 clones, with around 87% found just once. Sequenced input: peripheral blood. The receptor set was obtained from a woman aged 30 to 39 with COVID-19, enrolled during active disease.

This sequence joins TRBV7-6 and TRBJ1-6; D might be TRBD1 (5 bases). Germline CDR1 is SGHVS and CDR2 is FNYEAQ. V was pared by 3 bases and J by 7 bases, with 16 bases between. The length of the CDR3 is 16 residues. For the CDR3, the DNA is TGTGCCAGCAGCTTTAGAGCGGGGTGGGGGAATTCACCCCTCCACTTT. This codes for CASSFRAGWGNSPLHF.

The V and J genes are TRBV5-1 and TRBJ2-2; 7 bases align to TRBD2. This CDR3 has 17 amino acids. After removal of 0 bases from V and 0 bases from J, the junction contained 5 bases not matched to a gene. The germline V gene has CDR1 SGHRS and CDR2 YFSETQ. The CDR3 spells CASSLAEGLSNTGELFF. The CDR3 DNA follows: TGCGCCAGCAGCTTGGCCGAGGGACTATCGAACACCGGGGAGCTGTTTTTT.

The chain employs TRBV11-3 and TRBJ2-2; TRBD2 matches 7 bases. CDR1 is SGHNT and CDR2 is YENEEA in the germline V gene. CDR3 length: 16 residues. The ends lost 5 bases at V and 1 base at J; junction bases unmatched: 7. In DNA, the CDR3 is TGTGCCAGCAGCCCGACGGGGGGTGTGAACACCGGGGAGCTGTTTTTT. It is translated as CASSPTGGVNTGELFF.

In DNA, the CDR3 is TGTGCCAGCAGCCAAGCTTCTCAGGCGTTTGGAAACACCATATATTTT. It translates to CASSQASQAFGNTIYF. The chain recombines TRBV14 with TRBJ1-3, with D unclear. The CDR3 has 16 amino acids. Germline V lookup: CDR1 SGHDN, CDR2 FVKESK. V lost 1 base and J 3 bases, leaving 13 bases between the germline ends.

V usage is TRBV7-2 and J usage is TRBJ2-1, with 9 positions matching TRBD1. After removal of 4 bases from V and 8 bases from J, the junction contained 21 bases not matched to a gene. CDR3 length equals 19 residues. From germline, CDR1 is SGHTA and CDR2 FQGNSA. Here the CDR3 reads CASSSPGVGGQGNFDEQFF. CDR3 nucleotide sequence: TGTGCCAGCAGCTCACCCGGGGTGGGGGGACAGGGTAATTTCGATGAGCAGTTCTTC.

The chain is built from TRBV6-5 and TRBJ2-5; TRBD1 matches 9 bases. CDR3 length: 13 residues. V lost 6 bases and J lost 4; bases outside the gene matches: 3. Germline V gene sequence: CDR1 MNHEY, CDR2 SVGAGI. The CDR3 is CASRPGQGETQYF. The CDR3 DNA is TGTGCCAGCAGACCGGGACAGGGAGAGACCCAGTACTTC.

The chain employs TRBV27 and TRBJ2-1; 10 positions agree with TRBD1. The CDR3 sequence is 14 residues long. Trimming removed 4 bases from V and 3 bases from J; junction bases left unmatched: 0. Germline V gene data show CDR1 as MNHEY and CDR2 as SMNVEV (reference sequence). The CDR3 DNA follows: TGTGCCAGCAGTTGGGACAGGGGCTACAATGAGCAGTTCTTC. This gives the protein CASSWDRGYNEQFF.

This clone was detected many times. DNA of the CDR3: TGTGCCAGCACCCCTTTCTCCTACGAGCAGTACTTC. Translation gives CASTPFSYEQYF. V is TRBV21-1 and J is TRBJ2-7; the D call TRBD2 from the table was never checked on the DNA. TRBV21-1 is listed as a pseudogene. This CDR3 has 12 amino acids.

V usage is TRBV18 and J usage is TRBJ2-1; D is undetermined. V lost 1 base and J lost 2, with 9 bases in between. This CDR3 comprises 15 residues. The germline V gene encodes CDR1 KGHSH and CDR2 LQKENI. Here the CDR3 reads CASSPRSGTYNEQFF. Written as DNA, the CDR3 is TGTGCCAGCTCACCACGATCGGGTACCTACAATGAGCAGTTCTTC.

V gene TRBV15 combines with J gene TRBJ1-4; TRBD1 is a possible D gene (6 bases). Germline values: CDR1 LNHNV, CDR2 YYDKDF (reference sequence). With 7 bases removed from V and 8 bases from J, the gap between germline ends came to 23 bases. The CDR3 sequence is 16 residues long. Written as DNA, the CDR3 is TGTGCCACCAAACAACCGGGACACCCAAGGAAGGAAAAACTGTTTTTT. Its translation is CATKQPGHPRKEKLFF.

The chain combines TRBV4-1 with TRBJ1-5; TRBD1 aligns across 8 bases. The CDR3 has 15 residues. Looked up from germline, CDR1 is MGHRA and CDR2 is YSYEKL. V was clipped by 3 bases and J by 5 bases; unmatched bases: 6. In nucleotides, the CDR3 is TGCGCCAGCAGCCAGACACAGGGGGATTATCAGCCCCAGCATTTT. It specifies CASSQTQGDYQPQHF.

The chain employs TRBV5-4 and TRBJ2-7; 7 positions match TRBD1. Losses at the gene ends were 4 bases for V and 6 bases for J; bases not matched to a gene: 7. The CDR3 spans 13 residues. CDR1 and CDR2 (germline): SGHNT, YYREEE (reference sequence). CDR3 protein: CASSPTGYSEQYF. The CDR3 region has the DNA TGTGCCAGCAGCCCGACAGGGTACAGCGAGCAGTACTTC.

The chain is built from TRBV14 and TRBJ2-3; 7 positions match TRBD1. V shed 2 bases, J shed 3 bases, and the junction held 14 bases outside the gene matches. This CDR3 is 18 amino acids long. The germline CDR1 and CDR2 sequences are SGHDN and FVKESK. The CDR3 is CASSQKFFRGHPTDTQYF. The CDR3 region has the DNA TGTGCCAGCAGCCAAAAGTTTTTTAGGGGGCACCCGACAGATACGCAGTATTTT.

The rearrangement links TRBV3-1 (or the pseudogene TRBV3-2) to TRBJ2-7; 10 bases agree with TRBD1. CDR1 is LGHDT and CDR2 is YNNKEL in the germline V gene (reference sequence). The CDR3 consists of 15 residues. After removal of 3 bases from V and 8 bases from J, the junction contained 10 bases not matched to a gene. The CDR3 nucleotides read TGTGCCAGCAGCCAGGTACCGGGACAGGGGCTTCAGCAGTACTTC. This sequence encodes CASSQVPGQGLQQYF.

The chain is built from TRBV5-1 and TRBJ2-1; no clear D. CDR1 and CDR2 from the germline V gene are SGHRS and YFSETQ. The CDR3 sequence is 15 residues long. Between the trimmed V and J ends, which lost 4 bases and 3 bases, there was a span of 14 bases. CDR3 residues: CASSHTGQSYNEQFF. CDR3 DNA: TGCGCCAGCAGCCATACGGGTCAAAGCTACAATGAGCAGTTCTTC. The whole variable domain, filled in from reference TRBV5-1 and TRBJ2-1, reads KAGVTQTPRYLIKTRGQQVTLSCSPISGHRSVSWYQQTPGQGLQFLFEYFSETQRNKGNFPGRFSGRQFSNSRSEMNVSTLELGDSALYLCASSHTGQSYNEQFFGPGTRLTVL.

The sample holds a few counts of this clone. The V gene is TRBV3-1 (or the pseudogene TRBV3-2), the J gene TRBJ2-1, with TRBD2 matching 7 bases. Germline V CDR1 and CDR2: LGHDT, YNNKEL (reference sequence). The CDR3 runs to 15 residues. Trimming took 4 bases from V and 9 from J; bases not matched to a gene: 12. CDR3 protein: CASSRVRTSYREQFF. The CDR3 DNA sequence: TGTGCCAGCAGCCGAGTCCGGACTAGTTATCGTGAGCAGTTCTTC.

In this sample, this clone turned up once. The chain recombines TRBV19 with TRBJ2-3, with D possibly TRBD2 on 5 matching bases. Trimming shortened V by 11 bases and J by 0 bases, and 12 bases separated the two germline ends. Per the germline V gene, CDR1 is LNHDA and CDR2 is SQIVND (reference sequence). This CDR3 is 13 amino acids long. The chain's CDR3 is CACQRTSTDTQYF. In DNA form, the CDR3 reads TGTGCCTGTCAGCGGACTAGCACAGATACGCAGTATTTT. Supplemented by reference TRBV19 and TRBJ2-3, the full variable domain reads DGGITQSPKYLFRKEGQNVTLSCEQNLNHDAMYWYRQDPGQGLRLIYYSQIVNDFQKGDIAEGYSVSREKKESFPLTVTSAQKNPTAFYLCACQRTSTDTQYFGPGTRLTVL.

The V call is TRBV4-1, the J call TRBJ1-5; 7 bases align to TRBD1. The germline CDR1 and CDR2 sequences are MGHRA and YSYEKL. The CDR3 consists of 18 residues. The V and J ends lost 4 bases and 3 bases, in that order; junction bases with no gene match: 15. Here the CDR3 DNA reads TGCGCCAGCAGCCTAAGGGACGGGACAGACCGGCCCAATCAGCCCCAGCATTTT. This encodes CASSLRDGTDRPNQPQHF.

The chain links TRBV19 to TRBJ1-5; TRBD1 is a possible D gene (6 bases). The germline V and J ends were trimmed by 6 bases and 3 bases, with 15 bases remaining between them. The CDR3 contains 15 residues. Germline CDR1 LNHDA, CDR2 SQIVND (reference sequence). The CDR3 DNA reads as TGTGCCAGTAGCGACAGTGGGGGCCACAATCAGCCCCAGCATTTT. Amino acids: CASSDSGGHNQPQHF. Drawing the rest from reference TRBV19 and TRBJ1-5, the complete variable domain is DGGITQSPKYLFRKEGQNVTLSCEQNLNHDAMYWYRQDPGQGLRLIYYSQIVNDFQKGDIAEGYSVSREKKESFPLTVTSAQKNPTAFYLCASSDSGGHNQPQHFGDGTRLSIL.

The gene calls are TRBV5-4 and TRBJ2-7; 7 nucleotides line up with TRBD1. Germline V gene data show CDR1 as SGHNT and CDR2 as YYREEE (reference sequence). With 0 bases clipped from V and 1 base from J, the junction kept 4 bases outside the gene matches. The CDR3 totals 15 residues. The CDR3 sequence: CASSLAGQTSYEQYF. CDR3 sequence (DNA): TGTGCCAGCAGCTTGGCGGGACAGACATCCTACGAGCAGTACTTC.

V is TRBV5-6 and J is TRBJ1-2, with 8 nucleotides matching TRBD1. Looked up from germline, CDR1 is SGHDT and CDR2 is YYEEEE. CDR3 length: 18 residues. The ends lost 0 bases at V and 6 bases at J; junction bases unmatched: 16. The CDR3 loop reads CASSLARTTGGLSDGYTF. Here the CDR3 DNA reads TGTGCCAGCAGCTTGGCCCGGACCACAGGGGGTCTCTCGGATGGCTACACCTTC.

This clone showed up just once. The chain carries TRBV10-2 and TRBJ2-7; TRBD2 might be the D (6 bases). The germline gives CDR1 WSHSY, CDR2 SAAADI. Trimming removed 3 bases at V and 0 bases at J, with 15 bases between. The CDR3 sequence is 16 residues long. The CDR3 coding sequence is TGCGCCAGCAGTGATAACCGGGACTCGAGCTCCTACGAGCAGTACTTC. It encodes CASSDNRDSSSYEQYF.

The chain recombines TRBV2 with TRBJ2-7; 10 nucleotides align to TRBD1. After removal of 6 bases from V and 2 bases from J, the junction contained 10 bases not matched to a gene. CDR3 length: 16 residues. CDR1 is SNHLY and CDR2 is FYNNEI in the germline V gene. This chain's CDR3 is CASSLRGQGLPYEQYF. The CDR3 region has the DNA TGTGCCAGCAGCCTCCGGGGACAGGGGTTACCCTACGAGCAGTACTTC. Using reference TRBV2 and TRBJ2-7 for the parts outside the CDR3, the full variable domain is EPEVTQTPSHQVTQMGQEVILRCVPISNHLYFYWYRQILGQKVEFLVSFYNNEISEKSEIFDDQFSVERPDGSNFTLKIRSTKLEDSAMYFCASSLRGQGLPYEQYFGPGTRLTVT.